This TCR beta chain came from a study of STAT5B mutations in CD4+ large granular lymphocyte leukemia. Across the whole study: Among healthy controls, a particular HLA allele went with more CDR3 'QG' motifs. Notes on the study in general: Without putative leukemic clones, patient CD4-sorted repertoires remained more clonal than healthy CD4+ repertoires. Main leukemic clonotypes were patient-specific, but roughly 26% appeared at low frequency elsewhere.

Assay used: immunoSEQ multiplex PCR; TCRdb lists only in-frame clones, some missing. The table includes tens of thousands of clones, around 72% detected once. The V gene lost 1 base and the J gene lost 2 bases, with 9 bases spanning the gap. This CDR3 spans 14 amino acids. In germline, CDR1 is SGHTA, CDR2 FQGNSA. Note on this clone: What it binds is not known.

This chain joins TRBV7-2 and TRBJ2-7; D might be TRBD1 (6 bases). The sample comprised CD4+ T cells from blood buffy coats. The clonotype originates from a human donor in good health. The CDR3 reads CASSLVRDTYEQYF. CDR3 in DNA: TGTGCCAGCAGCTTAGTTCGGGACACCTACGAGCAGTACTTC.